The present T cell receptor beta chain was sequenced within a study of T cell responses to AZD1222 COVID-19 vaccine. In the study overall: Pooled samples include second doses given at about 4 or 12 weeks.

Clones were sequenced by immunoSEQ multiplex PCR, and TCRdb holds only the in-frame ones, with some missing. The table shows 90,000 to 95,000 clones, with about 91% occurring only once. Details on this clone: Its antigen is undetermined.

General study results and limits: Variant regions that are unmutated are reportedly the target of nearly half of spike-specific TCRs. Only 5 or 6 individuals given AZD1222 were seropositive at baseline. Repertoires were collected only later (after the peak T cell response had occurred).

Specimen: peripheral blood, collected on day 0 of AZD1222 vaccination. The TCR comes from an adult in good health.

The CDR3 nucleotides read TGTGCCAGCTCACCACAAACCGGATCGAACACCGGGGAGCTGTTTTTT. Its translation: CASSPQTGSNTGELFF. This chain joins TRBV18 and TRBJ2-2, with unresolved D. Per germline, CDR1 KGHSH and CDR2 LQKENI. V lost 1 base to trimming and J lost 0 bases, with 9 bases between them. This CDR3 has 16 amino acids.